This T cell receptor beta chain stems from a study of cytomegalovirus exposure and HLA in healthy donors. Regarding this clone: The antigen is unknown.

Use of 60 Vbeta and 13 Jbeta primers characterized the PCR. Method: immunoSEQ multiplex PCR; TCRdb's copy keeps in-frame clones and lacks some. The data hold more than 150,000 clones, with 76% observed a single time. Study-wide results and caveats: Cytomegalovirus association was listed for 164 TCR beta chains.

Germline V lookup: CDR1 SGHRS, CDR2 YFSETQ. V trimming: 4 bases; J trimming: 3 bases; junction bases outside the gene matches: 3. The CDR3 sequence is 13 residues long. Source material: PBMCs. The sequence was collected from a woman aged 30 to 39 in good health and CMV-seropositive. J is TRBJ1-2 and V is TRBV5-1; 7 nucleotides agree with TRBD1. CDR3 residues: CASSGGTDYGYTF. The CDR3, as DNA: TGCGCCAGCAGCGGCGGGACAGACTATGGCTACACCTTC.